These 25 T cell receptor beta chains came from one sample sequenced in a study of cytomegalovirus exposure and HLA in healthy donors. Data came from immunoSEQ multiplex PCR; TCRdb stores just in-frame clones and leaves some out. The sample holds fewer than 150,000 clones, around 90% seen once. The specimen was PBMCs. Source of these receptors: a man between 18 and 35 years old in good health and CMV-seropositive.

This sequence joins TRBV6-1 and TRBJ2-7; 8 bases map to TRBD2. This CDR3 has 14 amino acids. V shed 4 bases, J shed 5 bases, and the junction held 7 bases outside the gene matches. Germline CDR1 and CDR2: MNHNS and SASEGT. The CDR3 reads CASSANGGVDEQYF. The DNA of the CDR3 is TGTGCCAGCAGTGCCAACGGGGGGGTCGACGAGCAGTACTTC.

The chain is built from TRBV2 and TRBJ1-5; D is possibly TRBD1 (6 bases). V was trimmed by 6 bases and J by 4 bases, leaving 16 bases between them. The CDR3 is made up of 15 amino acids. CDR1 SNHLY and CDR2 FYNNEI come from the germline V gene. The CDR3 loop reads CASSPGQGVNQPQHF. Here the CDR3 DNA reads TGTGCCAGCAGCCCGGGACAAGGAGTAAATCAGCCCCAGCATTTT. The variable domain in full, completed from reference TRBV2 and TRBJ1-5, reads EPEVTQTPSHQVTQMGQEVILRCVPISNHLYFYWYRQILGQKVEFLVSFYNNEISEKSEIFDDQFSVERPDGSNFTLKIRSTKLEDSAMYFCASSPGQGVNQPQHFGDGTRLSIL.

The J gene is TRBJ2-5, the V gene TRBV6-5; TRBD1 might be the D (6 bases). There are 13 residues in the CDR3. The V gene's germline CDR1 is MNHEY and CDR2 SVGAGI. Trimming took off 6 bases at V and 5 bases at J, with 13 bases between the two ends. The CDR3 loop reads CASSPTGLETQYF. CDR3 nucleotide sequence: TGTGCCAGCAGCCCTACAGGGCTGGAGACCCAGTACTTC.

This clone was counted a few times. The rearrangement links TRBV6-5 to TRBJ1-4; D not certain. Between the trimmed V and J ends, which lost 2 bases and 4 bases, there was a span of 8 bases. This CDR3 comprises 14 residues. Germline V gene data show CDR1 as MNHEY and CDR2 as SVGAGI. The CDR3 protein is CASSYDANNEKLFF. The CDR3 DNA reads as TGTGCCAGCAGTTACGATGCGAATAATGAAAAACTGTTTTTT.

This clone was detected ten times or more. The chain couples TRBV19 to TRBJ2-1; the D gene is possibly TRBD2 (5 bases). Germline V CDR1 and CDR2: LNHDA, SQIVND (reference sequence). The CDR3 has 16 amino acids. V was clipped by 8 bases and J by 6 bases, with 23 bases between them. CDR3 residues: CASSSPFTSMINEQFF. Here the CDR3 DNA reads TGTGCCAGTTCGAGTCCTTTCACTAGTATGATCAATGAGCAGTTCTTC.

V gene TRBV5-1 combines with J gene TRBJ2-1; TRBD2 aligns across 10 bases. Germline V gene sequence: CDR1 SGHRS, CDR2 YFSETQ. The trim removed 4 bases at V and 4 bases at J, leaving 8 bases unmatched. The CDR3 spans 16 residues. The DNA of the CDR3 is TGCGCCAGCAGCACCTGGACTAGCGGAAAATACAATGAGCAGTTCTTC. Amino acids: CASSTWTSGKYNEQFF.

This clone was counted once. V is TRBV7-9 and J is TRBJ2-3; 8 nucleotides line up with TRBD2. After removal of 5 bases from V and 0 bases from J, the junction contained 4 bases not matched to a gene. The V gene's germline CDR1 is SEHNR and CDR2 FQNEAQ (reference sequence). The CDR3 is 15 residues long. The CDR3 DNA reads TGTGCCAGCAGCCCAGCGGGGGCCAGCACAGATACGCAGTATTTT. Residues: CASSPAGASTDTQYF. Supplemented by reference TRBV7-9 and TRBJ2-3, the full variable domain reads DTGVSQNPRHKITKRGQNVTFRCDPISEHNRLYWYRQTLGQGPEFLTYFQNEAQLEKSRLLSDRFSAERPKGSFSTLEIQRTEQGDSAMYLCASSPAGASTDTQYFGPGTRLTVL.

This rearrangement joins TRBV7-8 to TRBJ1-5; D may be TRBD1 (5 bases). From germline, CDR1 is SGHVS and CDR2 FQNEAQ. The CDR3 has 15 amino acids. The ends were cut back, 5 bases at V and 5 bases at J, with 16 bases in the middle. The CDR3 nucleotides are TGTGCCAGCAGCCCTGGGGCAGGAGAATATCAGCCCCAGCATTTT. This gives the protein CASSPGAGEYQPQHF.

This clone was seen repeatedly, ten times or more. The chain combines TRBV19 with TRBJ1-5; TRBD1 matches at 7 bases. V gave up 6 bases and J gave up 3 bases; unmatched junction bases: 2. CDR1 and CDR2 from the germline V gene are LNHDA and SQIVND (reference sequence). CDR3 size: 13 residues. In DNA form, the CDR3 reads TGTGCCAGTAGGACAGGGAACAATCAGCCCCAGCATTTT. It specifies CASRTGNNQPQHF.

V gene TRBV2 combines with J gene TRBJ2-1, with 7 bases that match TRBD2. CDR1 and CDR2 from the germline V gene are SNHLY and FYNNEI. Trimming cost V 4 bases and J 4 bases; bases outside gene matches: 1. The CDR3 totals 13 residues. The CDR3 here is CASSVSGYNEQFF. CDR3 nucleotides: TGTGCCAGCAGTGTTAGCGGGTACAATGAGCAGTTCTTC.

This chain uses TRBV6-5 with TRBJ2-3; D not resolved. CDR3 size: 14 residues. The germline V and J ends were trimmed by 0 bases and 4 bases, with 8 bases remaining between them. Per the germline V gene, CDR1 is MNHEY and CDR2 is SVGAGI. The chain's CDR3 is CASSYSSRSDTQYF. The DNA of the CDR3 is TGTGCCAGCAGTTACTCAAGCCGTTCAGATACGCAGTATTTT.

The chain uses TRBV29-1 and TRBJ2-2; 8 nucleotides agree with TRBD1. Germline CDR1 is SQVTM and CDR2 is ANQGSEA. Trimming at V came to 4 bases and at J to 0 bases, leaving 1 base not matched to a gene. CDR3 size: 14 residues. CDR3 DNA sequence: TGCAGCGTTGTGGGACAGGCGAACACCGGGGAGCTGTTTTTT. This translates into CSVVGQANTGELFF.

The rearrangement joins TRBV30 to TRBJ1-5; weak D call: TRBD1 (6 bases). The CDR3 is made up of 14 amino acids. Deletions cut 2 bases from V and 1 base from J, with 9 bases between. In germline, CDR1 is GTSNPN, CDR2 SVGIG (reference sequence). This CDR3 is CAWSRGTSNQPQHF. The CDR3 DNA sequence: TGTGCCTGGAGTAGGGGGACCAGCAATCAGCCCCAGCATTTT.

The chain is built from TRBV5-1 and TRBJ2-4, with 7 bases matching TRBD1. This CDR3 is built from 13 residues. J gave up 6 bases and V 0 bases, and 0 bases lay outside the gene matches. Germline V gives CDR1 SGHRS, CDR2 YFSETQ. The CDR3 region has the DNA TGCGCCAGCAGCTTGGGACAGGGAAACATTCAGTACTTC. Translation gives CASSLGQGNIQYF.

The rearrangement links TRBV11-3 to TRBJ1-4; D call uncertain. This CDR3 has 13 residues. V was pared by 5 bases and J by 10 bases, with 14 bases between. Germline loops: CDR1 SGHNT, CDR2 YENEEA. This CDR3 is CASSPEGLGKLFF. The CDR3 DNA reads TGTGCCAGCAGCCCGGAGGGCTTGGGAAAACTGTTTTTT.

V and J are TRBV6-1 and TRBJ2-7; the D gene is possibly TRBD1 (6 bases). From germline, CDR1 is MNHNS and CDR2 SASEGT. V was cut by 5 bases and J by 6 bases, with 11 bases left in between. The CDR3 consists of 12 residues. The CDR3 DNA is TGTGCCAGCAGTTCCACAGGGTTCGAGCAGTACTTC. Amino acid sequence: CASSSTGFEQYF.

The chain carries TRBV5-1 and TRBJ2-2, with D perhaps matching TRBD2 (6 bases). Germline CDR1 reads SGHRS; CDR2 reads YFSETQ. The CDR3 has 15 amino acids. Trimming removed 4 bases from V and 2 bases from J, with 12 bases in between. This CDR3 reads CASSLGLSNTGELFF. For the CDR3, the DNA is TGCGCCAGCAGCCTGGGACTCAGTAACACCGGGGAGCTGTTTTTT.

V usage is TRBV11-2 and J usage is TRBJ1-1, with TRBD1 as a possible D gene (5 bases). Trimming stripped 1 base from V and 2 bases from J, with 11 bases between. The germline gives CDR1 SGHAT, CDR2 FQNNGV. The CDR3 has 15 residues. CDR3 in DNA: TGTGCCAGCAGCTTAGTTGTCAGGGTAAACACTGAAGCTTTCTTT. The encoded protein is CASSLVVRVNTEAFF.

The gene calls are TRBV2 and TRBJ2-3; D gene uncertain. The V gene's germline CDR1 is SNHLY and CDR2 FYNNEI. The CDR3 covers 15 residues. V was pared by 1 base and J by 2 bases, with 10 bases between. The CDR3 loop is CASSEVSRVTDTQYF. The DNA for the CDR3 is TGTGCCAGCAGTGAAGTTAGCCGGGTCACAGATACGCAGTATTTT.

This rearrangement joins TRBV15 to TRBJ1-1; no clear D. Germline lookup yields CDR1 LNHNV and CDR2 YYDKDF (reference sequence). CDR3 length: 12 amino acids. V dropped 0 bases and J dropped 6 bases, with 5 bases sitting between them. The CDR3 DNA sequence: TGTGCCACCAGCAGAGAGGGCCCTGAAGCTTTCTTT. This encodes CATSREGPEAFF.

The CDR3 spells CSVPMNTEAFF. As DNA, the CDR3 is TGCAGTGTCCCCATGAACACTGAAGCTTTCTTT. The chain recombines TRBV20-1 with TRBJ1-1; D ambiguous. The CDR3 runs 11 residues. Trimming left V 7 bases short and J 0 bases short, with 6 bases between. Germline assignment: CDR1 DFQATT and CDR2 SNEGSKA (reference sequence).

The rearrangement joins TRBV2 to TRBJ1-1; maybe TRBD1 (5 bases). The ends were cut back, 7 bases at V and 0 bases at J, with 12 bases in the middle. The germline gives CDR1 SNHLY, CDR2 FYNNEI. The CDR3 runs 14 residues. The CDR3 DNA is TGTGCCAGCAAGGAGGGACCGGTGAACACTGAAGCTTTCTTT. This encodes CASKEGPVNTEAFF.

J is TRBJ1-2 and V is TRBV23-1, with 7 bases that match TRBD1. TRBV23-1 is sorted into the ORF group, with uncertain function. This CDR3 contains 16 residues. Germline trimming cut 4 bases from V and 1 base from J; bases unmatched to any gene: 9. The CDR3 coding sequence is TGCGCCAGCAGTCCGCTTAACACAGGGGATAACTATGGCTACACCTTC. This codes for CASSPLNTGDNYGYTF.

V usage is TRBV19 and J usage is TRBJ1-2, with unresolved D. This CDR3 region has 14 residues. Germline values: CDR1 LNHDA, CDR2 SQIVND (reference sequence). Trimming pared 7 bases from V and 2 bases from J, leaving 14 bases between. The chain's CDR3 is CASTHTRGNYGYTF. CDR3 nucleotide sequence: TGTGCCAGTACCCACACTCGGGGAAACTATGGCTACACCTTC.

The chain combines TRBV5-6 with TRBJ2-7; perhaps TRBD1 as D (5 bases). Trimming stripped 4 bases from V and 6 bases from J, with 11 bases between. Germline assignment: CDR1 SGHDT and CDR2 YYEEEE. This CDR3 spans 12 amino acids. In DNA, the CDR3 is TGTGCCAGCAGCCCAGGGCTGGGCGAGCAGTACTTC. Translated: CASSPGLGEQYF.